Listed here are 13 T cell receptor beta chains from one sample, sequenced in a study of blood T cell repertoires in COVID-19 (dated by TCRdb to between 2020 and 2021). Library method: the immunoSEQ multiplex PCR assay. This is the immuneACCESS table as TCRdb keeps it, with only in-frame sequences that have V and J called. A part of the clones is gone; compared with another copy, unresolved V genes explain less than half, and the rest is unexplained. A total of around 270,000 clones appear in this sample, approximately 88% of them only once. 2.5% to 4% of the sample goes to the ten largest clones. The sample taken for sequencing was PBMCs or T cells enriched from blood (not recorded which). The source is a woman aged 40 to 55 who had been exposed to COVID-19.

The V and J genes are TRBV24-1 and TRBJ2-5, with D possibly TRBD1 on 6 matching bases. The CDR3 spans 16 residues. The germline V gene encodes CDR1 KGHDR and CDR2 SFDVKD. Deletions cut 2 bases from V and 5 bases from J, with 17 bases between. CDR3 sequence: CATSDYTGWEIETQYF. The CDR3 DNA reads as TGTGCCACCAGTGATTACACAGGGTGGGAAATTGAGACCCAGTACTTC.

Written as DNA, the CDR3 is TGTGCCAGCAGTTCCAGGGCGTCCCAGTACTTC. Amino acids: CASSSRASQYF. The chain uses TRBV12-3 or TRBV12-4 and TRBJ2-5; the D gene is possibly TRBD1 (5 bases). The CDR3 totals 11 residues. V dropped 4 bases and J dropped 9 bases, with 9 bases sitting between them.

The chain recombines TRBV7-9 with TRBJ1-1; 7 nucleotides align to TRBD1. The germline V gene has CDR1 SEHNR and CDR2 FQNEAQ (reference sequence). V lost 5 bases to trimming and J lost 1 base; unmatched junction nucleotides: 4. The CDR3 sequence is 14 residues long. CDR3 region: CASSRGTENTEAFF. The CDR3 DNA reads as TGTGCCAGCAGCCGCGGGACAGAGAACACTGAAGCTTTCTTT.

V gene TRBV7-2 combines with J gene TRBJ1-5; TRBD1 agrees at 10 bases. From germline, CDR1 is SGHTA and CDR2 FQGNSA. After removal of 1 base from V and 4 bases from J, the junction contained 7 bases not matched to a gene. This CDR3 has 17 amino acids. CDR3 DNA sequence: TGTGCCAGCAGCTTAGAGGGACAGGGGTTGAGGAATCAGCCCCAGCATTTT. Protein sequence: CASSLEGQGLRNQPQHF.

This chain connects TRBV2 to TRBJ1-5; a possible D gene is TRBD1 (6 bases). The germline V and J ends were trimmed by 4 bases and 2 bases, with 12 bases remaining between them. This CDR3 is built from 15 residues. Germline V lookup: CDR1 SNHLY, CDR2 FYNNEI. DNA for the CDR3: TGTGCCAGCAGTGTTTGGACAGTACGCAATCAGCCCCAGCATTTT. It translates to CASSVWTVRNQPQHF.

The CDR3 DNA follows: TGTGCCAGCAGACGGACTAGTGGTAGCGAGACCCAGTACTTC. It yields the protein CASRRTSGSETQYF. The rearrangement links TRBV6-5 to TRBJ2-5; TRBD2 aligns across 7 bases. Looked up from germline, CDR1 is MNHEY and CDR2 is SVGAGI. The CDR3 contains 14 residues. Unmatched junction bases numbered 9, after V lost 6 bases and J lost 5 bases.

The chain links TRBV7-2 to TRBJ2-5, with TRBD2 matching 10 bases. J lost 4 bases, V lost 5 bases, and 13 bases had no gene match. The CDR3 has 17 amino acids. Germline CDR1 is SGHTA and CDR2 is FQGNSA. The CDR3: CASSTQASGRGRETQYF. In DNA, the CDR3 is TGTGCCAGCAGCACTCAGGCAAGCGGGAGGGGTAGAGAGACCCAGTACTTC.

The chain carries TRBV6-2 or TRBV6-3 and TRBJ2-1; no reliable D call. V was pared by 7 bases and J by 0 bases, with 10 bases between. Per the germline V gene, CDR1 is MNHEY and CDR2 is SVGEGT. The CDR3 is 14 residues long. The CDR3 sequence is CASTPLRSYNEQFF. In nucleotides, the CDR3 is TGTGCCAGCACCCCCCTGCGCTCCTACAATGAGCAGTTCTTC.

The chain employs TRBV11-1 and TRBJ1-1; 8 positions match TRBD1. Germline V gene data show CDR1 as SGHAT and CDR2 as FQDESV (reference sequence). The CDR3 has 16 residues. V trimming: 1 base; J trimming: 0 bases; junction bases outside the gene matches: 4. The CDR3 spells CASSLGTGHMNTEAFF. The CDR3 region has the DNA TGTGCCAGCAGCTTAGGGACAGGGCACATGAACACTGAAGCTTTCTTT.

The V gene is TRBV7-3, the J gene TRBJ1-1; D not resolved. Trimming took off 1 base at V and 0 bases at J, with 6 bases between the two ends. There are 14 residues in the CDR3. From germline, CDR1 is SGHTA and CDR2 FQGTGA. CDR3 amino acids: CASSLNNLNTEAFF. The DNA of the CDR3 is TGTGCCAGCAGCTTAAACAATCTGAACACTGAAGCTTTCTTT.

V is TRBV5-1 and J is TRBJ2-7, with 12 bases matching TRBD1. Germline assignment: CDR1 SGHRS and CDR2 YFSETQ. Trimming at V came to 4 bases and at J to 5 bases, leaving 4 bases not matched to a gene. The CDR3 is 14 amino acids. CDR3 residues: CASSRDRGLDEQYF. The CDR3 DNA reads TGCGCCAGCAGCCGGGACAGGGGGCTCGACGAGCAGTACTTC.

The gene calls are TRBV29-1 and TRBJ1-2, with 7 bases lining up with TRBD1. Germline V CDR1 and CDR2: SQVTM, ANQGSEA. This CDR3 region has 15 residues. V was clipped by 1 base and J by 4 bases; unmatched bases: 9. The CDR3 DNA reads TGCAGCGTTGAAGTGATTGGACAGGAGATCTATGGCTACACCTTC. Translated, it gives CSVEVIGQEIYGYTF.

V and J are TRBV19 and TRBJ2-7, with 10 nucleotides matching TRBD2. The CDR3 spans 16 residues. The trim removed 6 bases at V and 0 bases at J, leaving 8 bases unmatched. Germline values: CDR1 LNHDA, CDR2 SQIVND (reference sequence). This chain's CDR3 is CASRLSIAGGSYEQYV. The CDR3 coding sequence is TGTGCCAGTAGGTTATCCATAGCGGGAGGCTCCTACGAGCAGTACGTC.